The 24 T cell receptor beta chains below come from one sample, sequenced in a study of T-cell memory formation after mild COVID-19. In TCRdb, the 5' RACE reads were re-called with MiXCR into one record per CDR3 protein. The profile shows 290,000 or so distinct CDR3 sequences, less than 20% of them singletons. Source material: PBMCs or a T cell subset sorted from them (not recorded which). The receptors originated from a man in his late teens or twenties who had mild COVID-19 (a few samples of this study predate the infection). Cell type and time point are not known.

The rearrangement links TRBV7-9 to TRBJ1-3; no clear D. The CDR3 is 12 residues long. The germline gives CDR1 SEHNR, CDR2 FQNEAQ (reference sequence). The V end lost 3 bases, the J end lost 4 bases, and 4 bases lay between the germline ends. Here the CDR3 DNA reads TGTGCCAGCAGCTTTGGCGGAAACACCATATATTTT. Its translation: CASSFGGNTIYF.

The CDR3 sequence is CASSIGVSGANVLTF. The CDR3 DNA reads TGTGCCAGTAGTATAGGAGTGTCTGGGGCCAACGTCCTGACTTTC. V and J are TRBV19 and TRBJ2-6, with unresolved D. This CDR3 has 15 residues. CDR1 and CDR2 (germline): LNHDA, SQIVND (reference sequence). V lost 1 base and J 1 base, leaving 5 bases between the germline ends.

The CDR3 DNA follows: TGTGCCAGCAGCTTAGGGGAAATCTCTGGAAACACCATATATTTT. Protein product: CASSLGEISGNTIYF. The V gene is TRBV7-9, the J gene TRBJ1-3; D call uncertain. V was pared by 1 base and J by 0 bases, with 7 bases between. This CDR3 contains 15 residues. CDR1 is SEHNR, CDR2 FQNEAQ, per germline (reference sequence).

This clonotype showed up just a few times. The chain links TRBV4-2 to TRBJ1-3; D is unclear. Germline loops: CDR1 LGHNA, CDR2 YNFKEQ. This CDR3 spans 15 amino acids. Trimming removed 1 base at V and 1 base at J, with 8 bases between. The CDR3 here is CASSQAPGSGNTIYF. In DNA form, the CDR3 reads TGTGCCAGCAGCCAAGCTCCGGGTTCTGGAAACACCATATATTTT.

This chain uses TRBV2 with TRBJ2-3; 8 bases agree with TRBD2. This CDR3 has 17 amino acids. The trim removed 8 bases at V and 2 bases at J, leaving 15 bases unmatched. Germline-derived CDR1 and CDR2 are SNHLY and FYNNEI. The CDR3 coding sequence is TGTGCCAGCCAGACGGCGGGGGGACTAATACTCACAGATACGCAGTATTTT. Protein product: CASQTAGGLILTDTQYF.

There are many counts of this clonotype. The V call is TRBV12-3 or TRBV12-4, the J call TRBJ1-1; D may be TRBD1 (6 bases). The ends were cut back, 5 bases at V and 11 bases at J, with 18 bases in the middle. CDR3 length: 13 amino acids. The CDR3, as DNA: TGTGCCAGCAGTCCTCTACAGGGATATCAGGCTTTCTTT. Protein: CASSPLQGYQAFF.

This clonotype appeared a few times. This chain connects TRBV5-1 to TRBJ2-2; D not certain. Germline CDR1 SGHRS, CDR2 YFSETQ. The V end lost 0 bases, the J end lost 7 bases, and 10 bases lay between the germline ends. The CDR3 has 14 residues. The CDR3 DNA reads as TGCGCCAGCAGCTTGGACAGTCTGGTCGGGGAGCTGTTTTTT. This translates into CASSLDSLVGELFF.

The genes are TRBV6-1 and TRBJ1-4, with D possibly TRBD1 on 5 matching bases. The CDR3 covers 13 residues. Trimming pared 3 bases from V and 8 bases from J, leaving 10 bases between. Germline CDR1 is MNHNS and CDR2 is SASEGT. CDR3 DNA: TGTGCCAGCAGTGATCGGGACGAGGAAAAACTGTTTTTT. It translates to CASSDRDEEKLFF.

This sequence joins TRBV5-1 and TRBJ2-3, with a tentative D call TRBD2 (5 bases). V lost 2 bases and J lost 0, with 13 bases in between. Germline V gives CDR1 SGHRS, CDR2 YFSETQ. The length of the CDR3 is 16 residues. The CDR3 spells CASSLIRTGSTDTQYF. The CDR3, as DNA: TGCGCCAGCAGCTTAATACGGACGGGAAGCACAGATACGCAGTATTTT.

In its sample, this clonotype was seen a few times. J is TRBJ1-1 and V is TRBV12-3 or TRBV12-4; D is undetermined. This CDR3 spans 13 amino acids. The germline V and J ends were trimmed by 0 bases and 4 bases, with 6 bases remaining between them. The CDR3 nucleotides read TGTGCCAGCAGTTTAGCGGGCCCCACTGAAGCTTTCTTT. This sequence encodes CASSLAGPTEAFF.

This clonotype was counted ten times or more. The chain links TRBV6-2 or TRBV6-3 to TRBJ2-7; D call uncertain. Germline V gene sequence: CDR1 MNHEY, CDR2 SVGEGT. With 5 bases removed from V and 0 bases from J, the gap between germline ends came to 11 bases. The CDR3 covers 14 residues. This CDR3 reads CASSLRLNSYEQYV. The DNA for the CDR3 is TGTGCCAGCAGTCTTCGACTGAACTCCTACGAGCAGTACGTC.

In this sample, this clonotype turned up a few times. The J gene is TRBJ1-5, the V gene TRBV12-3 or TRBV12-4; TRBD1 agrees at 7 bases. The CDR3 totals 15 residues. Losses at the gene ends were 5 bases for V and 2 bases for J; bases not matched to a gene: 6. CDR3 nucleotide sequence: TGTGCCAGCAGTGGGACAGCTCTGGGCAATCAGCCCCAGCATTTT. Translation gives CASSGTALGNQPQHF.

The chain has TRBV3-1 and TRBJ1-6; no firm D call. The CDR3 is 14 residues long. Germline-derived CDR1 and CDR2 are LGHDT and YNNKEL (reference sequence). The ends were cut back, 1 base at V and 4 bases at J, with 5 bases in the middle. CDR3 loop: CASSQVQYNSPLHF. For the CDR3, the DNA is TGTGCCAGCAGCCAAGTACAGTATAATTCACCCCTCCACTTT.

This clonotype was observed a handful of times. This chain links TRBV18 with TRBJ2-3; D possibly corresponds to TRBD1 (5 bases). Trimming cost V 0 bases and J 0 bases, with 10 bases left between them. The CDR3 sequence is 16 residues long. The germline CDR1 and CDR2 sequences are KGHSH and LQKENI. DNA for the CDR3: TGTGCCAGCTCACCACCGAAGGGGATGAGCACAGATACGCAGTATTTT. This translates into CASSPPKGMSTDTQYF.

In the case of this clonotype: This could be a read error, since a much larger clone is one nucleotide away. The chain uses TRBV28 and TRBJ2-2; 8 nucleotides line up with TRBD1. Germline V lookup: CDR1 MDHEN, CDR2 SYDVKM. The V gene end was trimmed by 4 bases and the J gene end by 3 bases; junction bases not matched to a gene: 1. This CDR3 has 14 amino acids. The CDR3: CASSSTGDTGELFF. The DNA for the CDR3 is TGTGCCAGCAGTTCGACAGGGGACACCGGGGAGCTGTTTTTT.

The genes are TRBV7-8 and TRBJ2-3, with 11 bases matching TRBD2. Unmatched junction bases numbered 12, after V lost 5 bases and J lost 5 bases. Per germline, CDR1 SGHVS and CDR2 FQNEAQ. There are 17 residues in the CDR3. The CDR3 region is CASSIRSGGARIDTQYF. CDR3 DNA sequence: TGTGCCAGCAGCATTCGTAGCGGGGGGGCCCGTATAGATACGCAGTATTTT.

This clonotype has just a few counts. In DNA form, the CDR3 reads TGTGCCAGCAGCTTAGCTTTAGCGAGCGGGGAGCTGTTTTTT. Translated, it gives CASSLALASGELFF. This chain joins TRBV7-6 and TRBJ2-2; maybe TRBD2 (5 bases). Germline CDR1 is SGHVS and CDR2 is FNYEAQ. V lost 0 bases, J lost 7 bases, and 9 bases lay in between. This CDR3 contains 14 residues. The whole variable domain, filled in from reference TRBV7-6 and TRBJ2-2, reads GAGVSQSPRYKVTKRGQDVALRCDPISGHVSLYWYRQALGQGPEFLTYFNYEAQQDKSGLPNDRFSAERPEGSISTLTIQRTEQRDSAMYRCASSLALASGELFFGEGSRLTVL.

The chain recombines TRBV5-1 with TRBJ1-1; the D gene is possibly TRBD1 (6 bases). CDR1 SGHRS and CDR2 YFSETQ come from the germline V gene. CDR3 size: 14 residues. The ends were cut back, 0 bases at V and 6 bases at J, with 12 bases in the middle. Here the CDR3 reads CASSLGGGDPEAFF. As DNA, the CDR3 is TGCGCCAGCAGCTTGGGAGGGGGTGATCCTGAAGCTTTCTTT. Full variable domain (rest looked up from reference TRBV5-1 and TRBJ1-1): KAGVTQTPRYLIKTRGQQVTLSCSPISGHRSVSWYQQTPGQGLQFLFEYFSETQRNKGNFPGRFSGRQFSNSRSEMNVSTLELGDSALYLCASSLGGGDPEAFFGQGTRLTVV.

The rearrangement joins TRBV12-3 or TRBV12-4 to TRBJ1-1, with D uncertain. The V end lost 6 bases, the J end lost 7 bases, and 9 bases lay between the germline ends. The CDR3 is 11 residues long. CDR3 DNA sequence: TGTGCCAGCAGCCGCACAGATGAAGCTTTCTTT. Translating gives CASSRTDEAFF.

This clonotype showed up just a few times. The chain is built from TRBV10-3 and TRBJ2-7, with TRBD1 identical over 10 bases. The trim removed 10 bases at V and 6 bases at J, leaving 12 bases unmatched. The CDR3 contains 14 residues. Germline assignment: CDR1 ENHRY and CDR2 SYGVKD. CDR3 in DNA: TGTGCCACCCGGGACAGGGGTCCGGAGGTCGAGCAGTACTTC. This codes for CATRDRGPEVEQYF.

This clonotype appeared a few times. This sequence joins TRBV3-1 and TRBJ2-7; the match to TRBD2 covers 8 bases. CDR1 is LGHDT, CDR2 YNNKEL, per germline (reference sequence). Losses at the gene ends were 1 base for V and 3 bases for J; bases not matched to a gene: 5. The CDR3 loop spans 15 amino acids. The CDR3 bases are TGTGCCAGCAGCCAAGGCGGGGGGAAAGGCTACGAGCAGTACTTC. It translates to CASSQGGGKGYEQYF.

This clonotype came up many times. The gene calls are TRBV12-3 or TRBV12-4 and TRBJ2-7; the match to TRBD1 covers 7 bases. The J segment lost 4 bases and the V segment lost 7 bases, leaving 4 bases of the junction unmatched. This CDR3 comprises 12 residues. Written as DNA, the CDR3 is TGTGCCAGCACTTCACAGGGGTACGAGCAGTACTTC. As protein: CASTSQGYEQYF.

J is TRBJ2-7 and V is TRBV27; a weak D match, TRBD1 (5 bases). This CDR3 contains 14 residues. Germline CDR1 and CDR2: MNHEY and SMNVEV (reference sequence). The V end lost 3 bases, the J end lost 6 bases, and 15 bases lay between the germline ends. The CDR3, as DNA: TGTGCCAGCAGTTTGCTACAGGAACCCGTCGAGCAGTACGTC. Its translation: CASSLLQEPVEQYV.

This clonotype was detected a few times. The V call is TRBV12-3 or TRBV12-4, the J call TRBJ2-4, with D perhaps matching TRBD1 (6 bases). This CDR3 has 18 residues. Deletions cut 3 bases from V and 8 bases from J, with 26 bases between. The CDR3 nucleotides are TGTGCCAGCAGTTTCTTGGCAGGGGCCATAGCCGGGGATTACATTCAGTACTTC. Translated, it gives CASSFLAGAIAGDYIQYF.